This T cell receptor (beta chain) was identified in a study of CD8 T cells in Susac syndrome. When the RNA was reverse transcribed, random hexamers were used with an input of 0.5 to 1 ug. Amplification of TCR beta CDR3 across 54 Vbeta and 13 Jbeta was performed with immunoSEQ multiplex PCR. A single record per CDR3 protein comes from TCRdb applying MiXCR to the immunoSEQ multiplex PCR reads. There are about 160,000 distinct CDR3 sequences in the sample; 80% to 95% occur only once, and more than 0.11% lies in the top ten. The healthy controls were matched to patients by age and sex. The receptor was isolated from a human donor in good health. The specimen was CD4+ T cells from PBMCs.

The CDR3 DNA reads TGTGCCAGCAGCTCCCTTATGCCGAGCAGGGCGGTCGAGCAGTACTTC. It translates to CASSSLMPSRAVEQYF. The chain joins TRBV5-8 to TRBJ2-7, with D perhaps matching TRBD1 (5 bases). V lost 3 bases and J lost 6, with 22 bases in between. Germline V CDR1 and CDR2: SGHTS, YDEGEE. CDR3 length equals 16 residues.